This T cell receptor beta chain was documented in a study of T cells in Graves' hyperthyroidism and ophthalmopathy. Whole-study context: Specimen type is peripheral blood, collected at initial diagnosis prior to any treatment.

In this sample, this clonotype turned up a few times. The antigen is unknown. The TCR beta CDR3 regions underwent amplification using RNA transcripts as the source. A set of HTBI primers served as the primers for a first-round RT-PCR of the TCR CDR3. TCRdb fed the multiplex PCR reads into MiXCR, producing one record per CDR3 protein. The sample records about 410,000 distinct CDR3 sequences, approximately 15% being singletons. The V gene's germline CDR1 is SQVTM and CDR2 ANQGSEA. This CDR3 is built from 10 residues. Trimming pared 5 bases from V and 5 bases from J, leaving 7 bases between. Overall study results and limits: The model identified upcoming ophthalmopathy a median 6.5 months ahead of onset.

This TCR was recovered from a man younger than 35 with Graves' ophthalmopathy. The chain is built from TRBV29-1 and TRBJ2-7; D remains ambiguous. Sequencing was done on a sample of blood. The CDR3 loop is CSVQENEQYF. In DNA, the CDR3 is TGCAGCGTTCAGGAGAACGAGCAGTACTTC.